A single T cell receptor beta chain is shown here with its context. The entry originates in a study of shared clonotypes between healthy human individuals. Unsorted material relied on tens of millions of PBMCs as the source of genomic DNA. The CDR3 spans 15 residues. V trimming: 5 bases; J trimming: 2 bases; junction bases outside the gene matches: 6. Germline CDR1 is SGHTA and CDR2 is FQGNSA. PCR replicates performed on unsorted PBMC used approximately 0.3 ug DNA, about 30,000 T cell genomes. The authors' processing: Sequence data from immunoSEQ were junction-only and lacked quality scores; consequently, filtering differed. The data were produced by immunoSEQ multiplex PCR, yet TCRdb's version contains in-frame clones alone and is incomplete. For V, J and clone size, that table is used; D and trimming come from the DNA. The sample records about 460,000 clones, 77% being singletons.

The clonotype originates from a woman in her forties in good health. Some clones in this sample may be carry-over from other donors' samples. The chain couples TRBV7-2 to TRBJ2-7; 10 positions agree with TRBD2. Material: PBMCs. CDR3 nucleotides: TGTGCCAGCAGCCCAGGACTAGCGGAGACCTACGAGCAGTACTTC. Its translation is CASSPGLAETYEQYF.